The 18 T cell receptor beta chains below come from one sample, sequenced in a study of blood T cell repertoires in COVID-19. Here immunoSEQ multiplex PCR was the method, and the copy in TCRdb shows in-frame clones only, minus some. The sample shows roughly 280,000 clones, 86% of them seen only once. Input material: peripheral blood. These receptors all stem from a man in his thirties or forties with active or convalescent COVID-19.

The gene calls are TRBV29-1 and TRBJ1-2, with 8 bases that match TRBD1. The CDR3 totals 12 residues. In germline, CDR1 is SQVTM, CDR2 ANQGSEA. After removal of 4 bases from V and 7 bases from J, the junction contained 5 bases not matched to a gene. The CDR3 bases are TGCAGCGTTGTCACAGGGGGGGGTGGCTACACCTTC. Its protein is CSVVTGGGGYTF.

The V and J genes are TRBV6-5 and TRBJ1-2; unclear D gene. V shed 7 bases and J shed 2 bases, with 17 bases lying between them. The CDR3 covers 15 residues. Germline CDR1 and CDR2: MNHEY and SVGAGI. Here the CDR3 DNA reads TGTGCCAGCAAGGGTCTCGGGATCTGGAACTATGGCTACACCTTC. Amino acid sequence: CASKGLGIWNYGYTF.

Worth noting for this clone: The same CDR3 arises from other DNA sequences in this sample as well. This chain uses TRBV7-2 with TRBJ2-3, with a possible D match to TRBD2 (6 bases). Looked up from germline, CDR1 is SGHTA and CDR2 is FQGNSA. V lost 1 base and J lost 0, with 11 bases in between. The CDR3 extends over 16 amino acids. The chain's CDR3 is CASSLGSGPSTDTQYF. The CDR3 nucleotides are TGTGCCAGCAGCTTAGGTAGCGGCCCGAGCACAGATACGCAGTATTTT. The whole variable domain, remainder taken from reference TRBV7-2 and TRBJ2-3, is GAGVSQSPSNKVTEKGKDVELRCDPISGHTALYWYRQSLGQGLEFLIYFQGNSAPDKSGLPSDRFSAERTGGSVSTLTIQRTQQEDSAVYLCASSLGSGPSTDTQYFGPGTRLTVL.

The chain joins TRBV7-6 to TRBJ2-1, with 11 bases that match TRBD2. V lost 5 bases, J lost 3 bases, and 3 bases stayed unmatched. This CDR3 has 15 residues. The germline gives CDR1 SGHVS, CDR2 FNYEAQ. The CDR3 sequence: CASSQTSGVYNEQFF. The CDR3 bases are TGTGCCAGCAGCCAGACTAGCGGGGTCTACAATGAGCAGTTCTTC.

This clone was observed a handful of times. V gene TRBV3-1 (or the pseudogene TRBV3-2) combines with J gene TRBJ1-2; the D gene is possibly TRBD1 (5 bases). Germline CDR1 reads LGHDT; CDR2 reads YNNKEL (reference sequence). The CDR3 is made up of 15 amino acids. The ends were cut back, 3 bases at V and 5 bases at J, with 16 bases in the middle. The CDR3 loop reads CASSHRGAGGYGYTF. In DNA, the CDR3 is TGTGCCAGCAGCCACCGCGGAGCCGGGGGTTATGGCTACACCTTC.

The chain combines TRBV15 with TRBJ1-1, with a possible D match to TRBD1 (5 bases). The V end lost 0 bases, the J end lost 6 bases, and 11 bases lay between the germline ends. The length of the CDR3 is 14 residues. Germline V gives CDR1 LNHNV, CDR2 YYDKDF (reference sequence). The CDR3 DNA is TGTGCCACCAGCAGAGATTGGGGCAGCGCTGAAGCTTTCTTT. This gives the protein CATSRDWGSAEAFF.

CDR3 sequence reads: CASSLVPRVNTEAFF. The DNA of the CDR3 is TGTGCCAGCAGCTTAGTTCCGAGGGTCAACACTGAAGCTTTCTTT. The chain uses TRBV11-2 and TRBJ1-1; D is unclear. The CDR3 loop spans 15 amino acids. Between the trimmed V and J ends, which lost 1 base and 2 bases, there was a span of 11 bases. Germline CDR1 and CDR2: SGHAT and FQNNGV.

V gene TRBV10-1 combines with J gene TRBJ1-1; a possible D gene is TRBD1 (6 bases). V dropped 5 bases and J dropped 2 bases, with 21 bases sitting between them. This CDR3 is 17 amino acids long. Germline CDR1 reads WNHNN; CDR2 reads SYGVQD (reference sequence). The CDR3 loop reads CASSHRGGRTLNTEAFF. The CDR3 bases are TGCGCCAGCAGTCATCGGGGGGGGCGGACCCTAAACACTGAAGCTTTCTTT.

This clone has just one count. The rearrangement uses TRBV5-5 and TRBJ1-2, with D perhaps TRBD1 (6 bases). This CDR3 region has 15 residues. Germline assignment: CDR1 SGHKS and CDR2 YYEKEE (reference sequence). Between the trimmed V and J ends, which lost 0 bases and 2 bases, there was a span of 11 bases. CDR3 sequence (DNA): TGTGCCAGCAGCTTGGGGCCGGACAGAAACTATGGCTACACCTTC. This translates into CASSLGPDRNYGYTF.

The count of this clone is one. The chain is built from TRBV7-2 and TRBJ2-7; maybe TRBD1 (6 bases). The germline gives CDR1 SGHTA, CDR2 FQGNSA. This CDR3 is built from 14 residues. Trimming pared 3 bases from V and 6 bases from J, leaving 15 bases between. The CDR3 here is CASSLDSMALEQYF. Here the CDR3 DNA reads TGTGCCAGCAGCTTGGACAGCATGGCTCTCGAGCAGTACTTC.

This clone has just a few counts. The V gene is TRBV4-3, the J gene TRBJ2-3; a weak D match, TRBD1 (7 bases). V was cut by 6 bases and J by 5 bases, with 12 bases left in between. The germline V gene has CDR1 LGHNA and CDR2 YSLEER. This CDR3 has 13 amino acids. CDR3 residues: CASSRQGGDTQYF. The CDR3 nucleotides are TGCGCCAGCAGTCGACAGGGAGGAGATACGCAGTATTTT.

The J gene is TRBJ2-3, the V gene TRBV27; D not certain. V lost 2 bases, J lost 4 bases, and 7 bases lay in between. The CDR3 length is 13 residues. CDR1 MNHEY and CDR2 SMNVEV come from the germline V gene (reference sequence). The CDR3 is CASSLRSPDTQYF. CDR3 sequence (DNA): TGTGCCAGCAGTTTAAGGAGCCCAGATACGCAGTATTTT.

The table lists this clone with a count of one. This chain uses TRBV6-4 with TRBJ1-6, with 9 nucleotides matching TRBD1. Losses at the gene ends were 6 bases for V and 7 bases for J; bases not matched to a gene: 4. Germline loops: CDR1 MRHNA, CDR2 SNTAGT. The CDR3 is made up of 14 amino acids. The CDR3 sequence: CASRADRGNSPLHF. In DNA form, the CDR3 reads TGTGCCAGCAGGGCGGACAGGGGCAATTCACCCCTCCACTTT.

The chain is built from TRBV4-1 and TRBJ1-3; no clear D gene. Germline V CDR1 and CDR2: MGHRA, YSYEKL. The CDR3 extends over 16 amino acids. V gave up 1 base and J gave up 0 bases, with 10 bases separating them. The CDR3 DNA reads TGCGCCAGCAGCCAAGTCCCCGCGCTCTCTGGAAACACCATATATTTT. Encoded protein: CASSQVPALSGNTIYF.

Only one count was recorded for this clone. V and J are TRBV25-1 and TRBJ1-2, with 9 bases lining up with TRBD1. The CDR3 consists of 18 residues. Trimming removed 1 base from V and 4 bases from J; junction bases left unmatched: 13. Germline loops: CDR1 MGHDK, CDR2 SYGVNS. Here the CDR3 reads CASSESGPGTGFVYGYTF. The CDR3 coding sequence is TGTGCCAGCAGTGAATCAGGCCCCGGGACAGGGTTTGTCTATGGCTACACCTTC.

The genes are TRBV7-9 and TRBJ1-4; 10 bases line up with TRBD1. The CDR3 contains 16 residues. The junction had 8 bases not matched to a gene; V was cut back by 5 bases and J by 5 bases. Germline-derived CDR1 and CDR2 are SEHNR and FQNEAQ (reference sequence). CDR3 loop: CASSDLGQGENEKLFF. The DNA of the CDR3 is TGTGCCAGCAGCGACCTTGGACAGGGGGAGAATGAAAAACTGTTTTTT.

V is TRBV7-2 and J is TRBJ2-1; TRBD1 is a possible D gene (5 bases). The CDR3 runs to 14 residues. The V and J ends lost 5 bases and 7 bases respectively, with 15 bases between them. CDR1 and CDR2 from the germline V gene are SGHTA and FQGNSA. The CDR3 nucleotides are TGTGCCAGCAGCGGACAAGGTCGCCTGAATGAGCAGTTCTTC. Its translation: CASSGQGRLNEQFF.

This chain joins TRBV9 and TRBJ2-7; 9 bases line up with TRBD1. The germline V gene encodes CDR1 SGDLS and CDR2 YYNGEE. The junction had 2 bases not matched to a gene; V was cut back by 4 bases and J by 0 bases. The CDR3 sequence is 14 residues long. CDR3 DNA: TGTGCCAGCAGCCCGACAGGGGGCTCCTACGAGCAGTACTTC. Protein product: CASSPTGGSYEQYF.